One sample yielded the 30 T cell receptor beta chains listed below, sequenced in a study of STAT5B mutations in CD4+ large granular lymphocyte leukemia. Sequenced by immunoSEQ multiplex PCR; TCRdb stores in-frame clones only, minus some. This table has about 10,000 clones, about 80% appearing once. Sequences were obtained from PBMCs. The receptors here all came from a man aged 55 to 70 with CD4+ T-cell large granular lymphocyte leukemia.

The chain has TRBV27 and TRBJ2-7; 15 bases are a match to TRBD2. The CDR3 runs to 17 residues. Losses at the gene ends were 4 bases for V and 5 bases for J; bases not matched to a gene: 9. From germline, CDR1 is MNHEY and CDR2 SMNVEV (reference sequence). The CDR3 DNA reads TGTGCCAGCAGTTCAAGAGGGACTAGCGGGAGGAACAACGAGCAGTACTTC. Translation: CASSSRGTSGRNNEQYF.

This clone was seen a few times. The rearrangement links TRBV5-1 to TRBJ1-2; D is undetermined. Germline V CDR1 and CDR2: SGHRS, YFSETQ. There are 16 residues in the CDR3. V lost 2 bases to trimming and J lost 0 bases, with 14 bases between them. The CDR3 DNA reads as TGCGCCAGCAGCTTACGCGACGGTGAGGCTAACTATGGCTACACCTTC. It is translated as CASSLRDGEANYGYTF.

The CDR3 nucleotides are TGTGCCAGCAGCTTAGTGGGGTTTTCCGGGACCCAGTACTTC. This sequence encodes CASSLVGFSGTQYF. V and J are TRBV7-2 and TRBJ2-5; D remains unclear. The germline V gene encodes CDR1 SGHTA and CDR2 FQGNSA. V lost 1 base and J 7 bases, leaving 13 bases between the germline ends. The CDR3 totals 14 residues.

The rearrangement links TRBV11-3 to TRBJ2-2; possible D gene TRBD2, 5 bases. Germline values: CDR1 SGHNT, CDR2 YENEEA. CDR3 length: 17 amino acids. V dropped 0 bases and J dropped 2 bases, with 13 bases sitting between them. The CDR3 loop reads CASSLESVGVNTGELFF. The CDR3 DNA sequence: TGTGCCAGCAGCTTAGAATCAGTGGGAGTCAACACCGGGGAGCTGTTTTTT.

This rearrangement joins TRBV28 to TRBJ2-5; 8 bases map to TRBD2. The J call may be in error: the DNA end matches TRBJ2-7 better. Per the germline V gene, CDR1 is MDHEN and CDR2 is SYDVKM. The CDR3 runs 16 residues. The CDR3 here is CASSPLGRGGSYEQYF. The CDR3 coding sequence is TGTGCCAGCAGTCCTCTCGGGAGGGGGGGTTCCTACGAGCAGTACTTC.

The chain has TRBV28 and TRBJ2-1, with TRBD2 identical over 14 bases. V dropped 4 bases and J dropped 3; count of bases not matched to a gene: 11. This CDR3 is built from 19 residues. CDR1 and CDR2 from the germline V gene are MDHEN and SYDVKM. CDR3 loop: CASSSPGTSGRLGYNEQFF. The DNA of the CDR3 is TGTGCCAGCAGTTCCCCGGGGACTAGCGGGAGATTGGGCTACAATGAGCAGTTCTTC.

The rearrangement joins TRBV28 to TRBJ2-1, with a possible D match to TRBD2 (6 bases). V shed 3 bases and J shed 4 bases, with 13 bases lying between them. The CDR3 runs to 15 residues. Looked up from germline, CDR1 is MDHEN and CDR2 is SYDVKM. The CDR3 DNA follows: TGTGCCAGCAGTTTGACGGGAGCTAGGTACAATGAGCAGTTCTTC. Protein: CASSLTGARYNEQFF.

The table lists this clone with a few counts. This chain joins TRBV6-5 and TRBJ2-7; D perhaps matches TRBD1 (7 bases). Trimming removed 4 bases at V and 4 bases at J, with 17 bases between. The CDR3 has 15 amino acids. From germline, CDR1 is MNHEY and CDR2 SVGAGI. The CDR3 DNA follows: TGTGCCAGCAGTTTCAGGGGGGTAACTGGGTACGAGCAGTACTTC. It is translated as CASSFRGVTGYEQYF.

The rearrangement uses TRBV19 and TRBJ2-1; D is tentatively TRBD1 or TRBD2 (5 bases each). CDR3 length: 15 residues. The V end lost 3 bases, the J end lost 5 bases, and 14 bases lay between the germline ends. Germline V lookup: CDR1 LNHDA, CDR2 SQIVND (reference sequence). This CDR3 reads CASSMGRGGNNEQFF. In DNA form, the CDR3 reads TGTGCCAGTAGTATGGGGCGTGGGGGAAACAATGAGCAGTTCTTC.

The rearrangement uses TRBV28 and TRBJ1-2; 8 bases match TRBD1. Per germline, CDR1 MDHEN and CDR2 SYDVKM. The CDR3 has 13 residues. Trimming cost V 3 bases and J 7 bases; bases outside gene matches: 4. In DNA form, the CDR3 reads TGTGCCAGCAGTTTCCAGGGGGCGCTTGGCTACACCTTC. Amino acids: CASSFQGALGYTF.

The genes are TRBV9 and TRBJ1-1; D is perhaps TRBD1 (5 bases). Germline CDR1 and CDR2: SGDLS and YYNGEE. With 0 bases removed from V and 5 bases from J, the gap between germline ends came to 11 bases. CDR3 length: 14 amino acids. In DNA form, the CDR3 reads TGTGCCAGCAGCGTAGAAAAGGGGCGGACTGAAGCTTTCTTT. Its translation: CASSVEKGRTEAFF.

This chain links TRBV5-4 with TRBJ2-1; TRBD2 matches 7 bases. Unmatched junction bases numbered 8, after V lost 2 bases and J lost 3 bases. CDR3 length: 16 amino acids. Germline CDR1 is SGHNT and CDR2 is YYREEE (reference sequence). In DNA, the CDR3 is TGTGCCAGCAGCTTTGGCCTAGCGGAGAGCTACAATGAGCAGTTCTTC. It codes for CASSFGLAESYNEQFF.

The chain's CDR3 is CASKKRRDSNQPQHF. Here the CDR3 DNA reads TGTGCCAGCAAGAAACGCCGGGACAGCAATCAGCCCCAGCATTTT. The rearrangement joins TRBV2 to TRBJ1-5; the D gene is possibly TRBD1 (5 bases). The CDR3 contains 15 residues. Per the germline V gene, CDR1 is SNHLY and CDR2 is FYNNEI. Trimming removed 7 bases at V and 1 base at J, with 14 bases between.

This chain connects TRBV7-9 to TRBJ2-2, with D unresolved. CDR3 length: 14 residues. CDR1 and CDR2 from the germline V gene are SEHNR and FQNEAQ (reference sequence). The V gene lost 1 base and the J gene lost 5 bases, with 8 bases spanning the gap. The CDR3 here is CASSLGVETGELFF. For the CDR3, the DNA is TGTGCCAGCAGCTTAGGGGTAGAGACCGGGGAGCTGTTTTTT. Using reference TRBV7-9 and TRBJ2-2 for the parts outside the CDR3, the full variable domain is DTGVSQNPRHKITKRGQNVTFRCDPISEHNRLYWYRQTLGQGPEFLTYFQNEAQLEKSRLLSDRFSAERPKGSFSTLEIQRTEQGDSAMYLCASSLGVETGELFFGEGSRLTVL.

The chain is built from TRBV10-1 and TRBJ2-1; 11 bases agree with TRBD2. The CDR3 covers 16 residues. Trimming removed 8 bases from V and 5 bases from J; junction bases left unmatched: 11. CDR1 WNHNN and CDR2 SYGVQD come from the germline V gene (reference sequence). The CDR3 sequence is CASQNSGRAQDNEQFF. CDR3 sequence (DNA): TGCGCCAGCCAAAATAGCGGGAGGGCCCAGGACAATGAGCAGTTCTTC.

The V and J genes are TRBV11-2 and TRBJ2-7, with D possibly TRBD1 on 6 matching bases. The CDR3 has 12 residues. CDR1 is SGHAT and CDR2 is FQNNGV in the germline V gene. Trimming removed 5 bases from V and 4 bases from J, with 9 bases in between. The CDR3 reads CASSERGYEQYF. CDR3 DNA sequence: TGTGCCAGCAGCGAAAGGGGGTACGAGCAGTACTTC.

This chain connects TRBV7-9 to TRBJ2-1; weak D call: TRBD2 (7 bases). The CDR3 loop spans 15 amino acids. The germline V gene encodes CDR1 SEHNR and CDR2 FQNEAQ (reference sequence). Between the trimmed V and J ends, which lost 3 bases and 4 bases, there was a span of 13 bases. For the CDR3, the DNA is TGTGCCAGCAGCTTTGGGGGAGGGGGATACAATGAGCAGTTCTTC. It is translated as CASSFGGGGYNEQFF. The full variable domain, completed using reference TRBV7-9 and TRBJ2-1, is DTGVSQNPRHKITKRGQNVTFRCDPISEHNRLYWYRQTLGQGPEFLTYFQNEAQLEKSRLLSDRFSAERPKGSFSTLEIQRTEQGDSAMYLCASSFGGGGYNEQFFGPGTRLTVL.

The chain is built from TRBV11-2 and TRBJ2-7; D perhaps matches TRBD2 (5 bases). Germline values: CDR1 SGHAT, CDR2 FQNNGV. The V gene lost 1 base and the J gene lost 7 bases, with 11 bases spanning the gap. The CDR3 consists of 13 residues. The CDR3 loop reads CASSLGYSGEQYF. The CDR3 nucleotides are TGTGCCAGCAGCTTAGGGTACAGCGGTGAGCAGTACTTC.

This chain uses TRBV30 with TRBJ2-7; 7 bases match TRBD1. The germline gives CDR1 GTSNPN, CDR2 SVGIG (reference sequence). Trimming took 5 bases from V and 2 from J; bases not matched to a gene: 3. This CDR3 has 12 residues. CDR3 DNA sequence: TGTGCCTGGGGGACAGAGGCCTACGAGCAGTACTTC. This codes for CAWGTEAYEQYF.

A single count supports this clone. The chain employs TRBV5-1 and TRBJ2-5; 7 nucleotides agree with TRBD2. In germline, CDR1 is SGHRS, CDR2 YFSETQ. CDR3 length: 17 amino acids. The junction had 17 bases not matched to a gene; V was cut back by 4 bases and J by 5 bases. The CDR3 coding sequence is TGCGCCAGCAGCCGTGAATGGGCGGGAGTGAATGTGGAGACCCAGTACTTC. Translating it yields CASSREWAGVNVETQYF.

The J gene is TRBJ2-5, the V gene TRBV28; D is undetermined. CDR3 length equals 14 residues. Germline CDR1 MDHEN, CDR2 SYDVKM. V gave up 2 bases and J gave up 4 bases, with 11 bases separating them. DNA for the CDR3: TGTGCCAGCAGTTTACACGGACCGTCAGAGACCCAGTACTTC. It specifies CASSLHGPSETQYF.

This sequence joins TRBV7-9 and TRBJ1-2, with TRBD1 as a possible D gene (5 bases). Germline V gene lookup returns CDR1 SEHNR and CDR2 FQNEAQ (reference sequence). This CDR3 contains 15 residues. V shed 5 bases and J shed 1 base, with 14 bases lying between them. CDR3 sequence (DNA): TGTGCCAGCAGCAACCAGGGTACGCTTAACTATGGCTACACCTTC. It encodes CASSNQGTLNYGYTF.

V usage is TRBV28 and J usage is TRBJ1-4; D perhaps matches TRBD1 (6 bases). Trimming cost V 2 bases and J 8 bases, with 15 bases left between them. The germline CDR1 and CDR2 sequences are MDHEN and SYDVKM. This CDR3 comprises 15 residues. The CDR3 protein is CASSLGGAGDEKLFF. Written as DNA, the CDR3 is TGTGCCAGCAGTTTAGGGGGGGCAGGGGACGAAAAACTGTTTTTT.

This rearrangement joins TRBV6-5 to TRBJ1-1, with D tentatively TRBD1 (6 bases). Germline-derived CDR1 and CDR2 are MNHEY and SVGAGI. Trimming cost V 6 bases and J 6 bases, with 11 bases left between them. This CDR3 has 12 amino acids. CDR3 sequence reads: CASSRDNPEAFF. The CDR3 DNA sequence: TGTGCCAGCAGCCGGGACAATCCTGAAGCTTTCTTT.

The chain carries TRBV19 and TRBJ1-5; D not certain. Per the germline V gene, CDR1 is LNHDA and CDR2 is SQIVND (reference sequence). CDR3 length: 13 amino acids. The V gene lost 5 bases and the J gene lost 7 bases, with 12 bases spanning the gap. The CDR3 DNA reads as TGTGCCAGTAGTCCGCTGGAGGGCCAGCCCCAGCATTTT. This codes for CASSPLEGQPQHF.

The chain uses TRBV4-2 and TRBJ2-2; 7 nucleotides line up with TRBD1. Germline V CDR1 and CDR2: LGHNA, YNFKEQ. CDR3 length: 16 residues. V shed 0 bases and J 0 bases; nucleotides not matched to a gene: 1. In DNA, the CDR3 is TGTGCCAGCAGCCAAGATGGGACAGCGAACACCGGGGAGCTGTTTTTT. It codes for CASSQDGTANTGELFF.

The chain joins TRBV2 to TRBJ2-5, with D unclear. The J call may be mistaken, given a closer DNA end match to TRBJ2-7. From germline, CDR1 is SNHLY and CDR2 FYNNEI. The CDR3 is 12 residues long. The CDR3: CASTVDAYEQYF. In DNA, the CDR3 is TGTGCCAGCACTGTTGACGCCTACGAGCAGTACTTC.

By share, this clone counts as medium-sized. The chain carries TRBV7-9 and TRBJ2-7; TRBD1 matches at 7 bases. CDR1 is SEHNR, CDR2 FQNEAQ, per germline (reference sequence). This CDR3 has 16 amino acids. V dropped 2 bases and J dropped 0; count of bases not matched to a gene: 7. CDR3 nucleotides: TGTGCCAGCAGCTTAACGTTGGGACAGTACTCCTACGAGCAGTACTTC. It yields the protein CASSLTLGQYSYEQYF. Looking up the rest from reference TRBV7-9 and TRBJ2-7 gives the full variable domain: DTGVSQNPRHKITKRGQNVTFRCDPISEHNRLYWYRQTLGQGPEFLTYFQNEAQLEKSRLLSDRFSAERPKGSFSTLEIQRTEQGDSAMYLCASSLTLGQYSYEQYFGPGTRLTVT.

This clone was seen only a few times. J is TRBJ2-6 and V is TRBV9, with 8 bases matching TRBD1. Germline V gene sequence: CDR1 SGDLS, CDR2 YYNGEE. V trimming: 3 bases; J trimming: 0 bases; junction bases outside the gene matches: 8. The CDR3 covers 18 residues. CDR3 DNA sequence: TGTGCCAGCAGCGCCTCCGGACAGGGAGGCTCTGGGGCCAACGTCCTGACTTTC. It yields the protein CASSASGQGGSGANVLTF.

The chain has TRBV28 and TRBJ1-5, with TRBD1 matching over 7 bases. This CDR3 contains 15 residues. The V and J ends lost 7 bases and 7 bases, in that order; junction bases with no gene match: 13. CDR1 is MDHEN, CDR2 SYDVKM, per germline. The CDR3 is CASTSAGTDPQPQHF. The CDR3 nucleotides are TGTGCCAGCACAAGCGCCGGGACAGACCCCCAGCCCCAGCATTTT. The variable domain in full, with the rest retrieved from reference TRBV28 and TRBJ1-5, is DVKVTQSSRYLVKRTGEKVFLECVQDMDHENMFWYRQDPGLGLRLIYFSYDVKMKEKGDIPEGYSVSREKKERFSLILESASTNQTSMYLCASTSAGTDPQPQHFGDGTRLSIL.